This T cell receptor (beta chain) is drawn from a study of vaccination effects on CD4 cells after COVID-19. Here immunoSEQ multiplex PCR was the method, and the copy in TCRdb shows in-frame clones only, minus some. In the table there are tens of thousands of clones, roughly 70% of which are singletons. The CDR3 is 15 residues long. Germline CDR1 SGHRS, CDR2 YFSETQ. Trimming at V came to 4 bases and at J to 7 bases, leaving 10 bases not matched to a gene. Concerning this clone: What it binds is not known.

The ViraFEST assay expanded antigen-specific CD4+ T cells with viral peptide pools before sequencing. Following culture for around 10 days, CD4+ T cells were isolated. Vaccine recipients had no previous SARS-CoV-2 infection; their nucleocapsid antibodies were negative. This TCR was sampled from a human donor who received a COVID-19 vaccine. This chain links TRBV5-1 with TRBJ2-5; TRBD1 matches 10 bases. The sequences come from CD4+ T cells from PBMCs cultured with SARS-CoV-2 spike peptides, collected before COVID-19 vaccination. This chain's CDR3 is CASSGPGQGLGTQYF. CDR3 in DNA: TGCGCCAGCAGCGGACCGGGACAGGGGTTAGGGACCCAGTACTTC.